The subject of this entry is one T cell receptor beta chain. Its antigen is undetermined. These data are taken from a study of T cell repertoires and leukemia-associated antigens. As for the study in general: Each sample gave roughly 3 to 5.5 million effective reads.

TCRdb recomputed calls from the 5' RACE reads with MiXCR, one row per CDR3 protein. The data contain 12,000 to 15,000 distinct CDR3 sequences, approximately 39% of them singletons. General study results and limits: No direct test of specificity or function was done for expanded clones. Vbeta, Jbeta, VDJ rearrangement and unique CDR3 counts did not differ significantly across four groups.

CDR1 and CDR2 from the germline V gene are SEHNR and FQNEAQ (reference sequence). The CDR3 length is 15 residues. The trim removed 4 bases at V and 0 bases at J, leaving 6 bases unmatched. The receptor's source is a female donor in good health. The V and J genes are TRBV7-9 and TRBJ2-7, with 7 bases aligning to TRBD1. The sample was CD3+ T cells sorted from blood and cultured. This CDR3 reads CASSSGTASSYEQYF. DNA of the CDR3: TGTGCCAGCAGCTCCGGGACAGCAAGCTCCTACGAGCAGTACTTC. The full variable domain, in which reference TRBV7-9 and TRBJ2-7 provide the parts outside the CDR3, is DTGVSQNPRHKITKRGQNVTFRCDPISEHNRLYWYRQTLGQGPEFLTYFQNEAQLEKSRLLSDRFSAERPKGSFSTLEIQRTEQGDSAMYLCASSSGTASSYEQYFGPGTRLTVT.